Listed below are T cell receptor beta chains from one sample, sequenced in a study of radiotherapy plus CTLA-4 blockade in lung cancer. Only in-frame clones appear in the TCRdb table, and some are missing; sequencing was by immunoSEQ multiplex PCR. The sample has about 50,000 clones, almost 85% seen once. Sequences were derived from peripheral blood, sampled from a patient treated with radiotherapy plus ipilimumab. These TCRs come from a human donor with non-small cell lung cancer whose response to radiotherapy plus ipilimumab could not be evaluated. The CDR3 runs from the conserved cysteine through the conserved F or W. The order of the fields is V gene, clone size, CDR3 length, D gene, J gene, CDR3 DNA, CDR3 protein. A D gene is named only where the DNA matches it firmly. Expanded clones get a size class; other rows say once, few or many, or leave the size out.

v_gene: TRBV6-1; abundance: NA; len: 17; d_gene: NA; j_gene: TRBJ1-4; CDR3nt: TGTGCCAGCAGTGCGCCCTGGAGGGGCGGAACTAATGAAAAACTGTTTTTT; CDR3aa: CASSAPWRGGTNEKLFF
v_gene: TRBV10-3; abundance: NA; len: 15; d_gene: TRBD1; j_gene: TRBJ2-7; CDR3nt: TGTGCCATCTCCCGGGGACAGGGGACCACCTACGAGCAGTACTTC; CDR3aa: CAISRGQGTTYEQYF
v_gene: TRBV28; abundance: NA; len: 16; d_gene: NA; j_gene: TRBJ2-3; CDR3nt: TGTGCCAGCAGTGCCCACCAGGGTAGGGGCACAGATACGCAGTATTTT; CDR3aa: CASSAHQGRGTDTQYF
v_gene: TRBV7-9; abundance: NA; len: 16; d_gene: TRBD2; j_gene: TRBJ2-7; CDR3nt: TGTGCCAGCAGCTTAGCAACGGCGGGAGTTGGTTACGAGCAGTACTTC; CDR3aa: CASSLATAGVGYEQYF
v_gene: TRBV6-1; abundance: once; len: 12; d_gene: NA; j_gene: TRBJ1-2; CDR3nt: TGTGCCAGCAGTGAGAATTTCGGTGGCTACACCTTC; CDR3aa: CASSENFGGYTF
v_gene: TRBV4-1; abundance: NA; len: 16; d_gene: TRBD1; j_gene: TRBJ1-2; CDR3nt: TGCGCCAGCAGCCAAGCTGACAGGGATTGGGACTATGGCTACACCTTC; CDR3aa: CASSQADRDWDYGYTF
v_gene: TRBV7-3; abundance: NA; len: 13; d_gene: NA; j_gene: TRBJ2-1; CDR3nt: TGTGCCAGCAGCTTAATCCTCGACAATGAGCAGTTCTTC; CDR3aa: CASSLILDNEQFF
v_gene: TRBV9; abundance: NA; len: 14; d_gene: TRBD1; j_gene: TRBJ2-3; CDR3nt: TGTGCCAGCAGCGCAGGGGGTAAGGCAGATACGCAGTATTTT; CDR3aa: CASSAGGKADTQYF
v_gene: TRBV5-4; abundance: NA; len: 12; d_gene: NA; j_gene: TRBJ2-7; CDR3nt: TGTGCCAGCAGCAATTCGGGCTACGAGCAGTACTTC; CDR3aa: CASSNSGYEQYF
v_gene: TRBV29-1; abundance: once; len: 12; d_gene: NA; j_gene: TRBJ2-7; CDR3nt: TGCAGCGTTGAAGGTGGGGGCAACGAGCAGTACTTC; CDR3aa: CSVEGGGNEQYF
v_gene: TRBV5-4; abundance: few; len: 14; d_gene: NA; j_gene: TRBJ1-4; CDR3nt: TGTGCCAGCAGCTTGGCCGGGGGAGGTGAAAAACTGTTTTTT; CDR3aa: CASSLAGGGEKLFF
v_gene: TRBV7-8; abundance: NA; len: 15; d_gene: NA; j_gene: TRBJ1-1; CDR3nt: TGTGCCAGCAGCGTAGATATAGGACAGTTAGCTGAAGCTTTCTTT; CDR3aa: CASSVDIGQLAEAFF
v_gene: TRBV19; abundance: NA; len: 13; d_gene: NA; j_gene: TRBJ1-1; CDR3nt: TGTGCCAGTAGTCTCTGGACTGGAGGTGAAGCTTTCTTT; CDR3aa: CASSLWTGGEAFF
v_gene: TRBV27; abundance: NA; len: 16; d_gene: TRBD1; j_gene: TRBJ2-1; CDR3nt: TGTGCCAGCAGTTCACCGGGACAGATATCCTACAATGAGCAGTTCTTC; CDR3aa: CASSSPGQISYNEQFF
v_gene: TRBV21-1; abundance: NA; len: 14; d_gene: NA; j_gene: TRBJ1-1; CDR3nt: TGTGCCAGCGACTTAGGGGTCATGAACACTGAAGCTTTCTTT; CDR3aa: CASDLGVMNTEAFF
v_gene: TRBV7-2; abundance: NA; len: 12; d_gene: NA; j_gene: TRBJ2-7; CDR3nt: TGTGCCAGCAGCTTACAGGGGGGTGAGCAGTACTTC; CDR3aa: CASSLQGGEQYF
v_gene: TRBV28; abundance: NA; len: 15; d_gene: TRBD2; j_gene: TRBJ2-7; CDR3nt: TGTGCCAGCAGCCCTAGCGGGAGCCCCTCCTACGAGCAGTACTTC; CDR3aa: CASSPSGSPSYEQYF
v_gene: TRBV5-5; abundance: NA; len: 16; d_gene: TRBD2; j_gene: TRBJ2-5; CDR3nt: TGTGCCAGCAGCCCAACCGGACTAGCGGGAGGGGAGACCCAGTACTTC; CDR3aa: CASSPTGLAGGETQYF
v_gene: TRBV4-2; abundance: NA; len: 17; d_gene: TRBD2; j_gene: TRBJ2-7; CDR3nt: TGTGCCAGCGCCCCCGGGCGGCTAGCGGGAGATTACTACGAGCAGTACTTC; CDR3aa: CASAPGRLAGDYYEQYF
v_gene: TRBV2; abundance: NA; len: 15; d_gene: TRBD1; j_gene: TRBJ2-1; CDR3nt: TGTGCCAGCAGTGGGGACAGGGCGACGAACAATGAGCAGTTCTTC; CDR3aa: CASSGDRATNNEQFF
v_gene: TRBV27; abundance: once; len: 13; d_gene: NA; j_gene: TRBJ1-2; CDR3nt: TGTGCCAGCAGATACAGGGCTAACTATGGCTACACCTTC; CDR3aa: CASRYRANYGYTF
v_gene: TRBV9; abundance: NA; len: 14; d_gene: NA; j_gene: TRBJ2-7; CDR3nt: TGTGCCAGCAGCGTAGATCCTAGCTCCTACGAGCAGTACTTC; CDR3aa: CASSVDPSSYEQYF
v_gene: TRBV2; abundance: once; len: 14; d_gene: TRBD2; j_gene: TRBJ2-1; CDR3nt: TGTGCCAGCAGGATAGCGGGAGGGCCTCGCGAGCAGTTCTTC; CDR3aa: CASRIAGGPREQFF
v_gene: TRBV9; abundance: NA; len: 14; d_gene: NA; j_gene: TRBJ2-3; CDR3nt: TGTGCCAGCAGTCGCGTCGGGAGTTCGGATACGCAGTATTTT; CDR3aa: CASSRVGSSDTQYF
v_gene: TRBV5-1; abundance: NA; len: 17; d_gene: TRBD1; j_gene: TRBJ1-1; CDR3nt: TGCGCCAGCAGCCCCCGGGCGGACAGGGGGCCGAACACTGAAGCTTTCTTT; CDR3aa: CASSPRADRGPNTEAFF
v_gene: TRBV5-1; abundance: NA; len: 15; d_gene: NA; j_gene: TRBJ2-7; CDR3nt: TGCGCCAGCAGCTTGGTGACAGGGACTTCCTACGAGCAGTACTTC; CDR3aa: CASSLVTGTSYEQYF
v_gene: TRBV4-1; abundance: medium-sized; len: 15; d_gene: TRBD2; j_gene: TRBJ2-1; CDR3nt: TGCGCCAGCAGCCAAGTGGGAAGTCGGGGGGATGAGCAGTTCTTC; CDR3aa: CASSQVGSRGDEQFF
v_gene: TRBV2; abundance: NA; len: 14; d_gene: NA; j_gene: TRBJ2-7; CDR3nt: TGTGCCAGCAGTGAGAGAGGGCCAGAGTACGAGCAGTACTTC; CDR3aa: CASSERGPEYEQYF
v_gene: TRBV28; abundance: NA; len: 16; d_gene: NA; j_gene: TRBJ1-1; CDR3nt: TGTGCCAGCAGTTTAATCGGTAGGGGGGGCGGGACTGAAGCTTTCTTT; CDR3aa: CASSLIGRGGGTEAFF
v_gene: TRBV28; abundance: NA; len: 14; d_gene: NA; j_gene: TRBJ2-5; CDR3nt: TGTGCCAGCACCTATGCGACAGACCAAGAGACCCAGTACTTC; CDR3aa: CASTYATDQETQYF
v_gene: TRBV28; abundance: NA; len: 15; d_gene: TRBD2; j_gene: TRBJ2-7; CDR3nt: TGTGCCAGCAGTTTAAGGACTAGCGGGAGCGGCGAGCAGTACTTC; CDR3aa: CASSLRTSGSGEQYF
v_gene: TRBV28; abundance: NA; len: 18; d_gene: NA; j_gene: TRBJ1-2; CDR3nt: TGTGCCAGCAGTCTATCTATTGGGGAGGGGGGTTCGGACTATGGCTACACCTTC; CDR3aa: CASSLSIGEGGSDYGYTF
v_gene: TRBV10-3; abundance: few; len: 13; d_gene: TRBD1; j_gene: TRBJ1-1; CDR3nt: TGTGCCATCATGCCGGGACAGGGAAGGGGAGCTTTCTTT; CDR3aa: CAIMPGQGRGAFF
v_gene: TRBV27; abundance: NA; len: 15; d_gene: TRBD2; j_gene: TRBJ2-7; CDR3nt: TGTGCCAGCAGGGGGACTAGCTCCGGCTCCTACGAGCAGTACTTC; CDR3aa: CASRGTSSGSYEQYF
v_gene: TRBV2; abundance: NA; len: 14; d_gene: TRBD2; j_gene: TRBJ2-7; CDR3nt: TGTGCCAGCAGAGGGACTAGCGGGAGAAACGAGCAGTACTTC; CDR3aa: CASRGTSGRNEQYF
v_gene: TRBV5-5; abundance: few; len: 15; d_gene: TRBD1; j_gene: TRBJ1-1; CDR3nt: TGTGCCAGCAGCAACTACGACAGGGTGAACACTGAAGCTTTCTTT; CDR3aa: CASSNYDRVNTEAFF
v_gene: TRBV28; abundance: NA; len: 16; d_gene: NA; j_gene: TRBJ2-4; CDR3nt: TGTGCCAGCAGCCTAGGATACCAGGGGGCCAAAAACATTCAGTACTTC; CDR3aa: CASSLGYQGAKNIQYF
v_gene: TRBV15; abundance: NA; len: 15; d_gene: TRBD1; j_gene: TRBJ2-7; CDR3nt: TGTGCCACCAGCAGAGATCCAGGGGGAACGTACGAGCAGTACTTC; CDR3aa: CATSRDPGGTYEQYF
v_gene: TRBV7-9; abundance: once; len: 14; d_gene: NA; j_gene: TRBJ2-1; CDR3nt: TGTGCCAGCAGCTTAGGAATCGGAGGAGGTGAGCAGTTCTTC; CDR3aa: CASSLGIGGGEQFF
v_gene: TRBV7-9; abundance: once; len: 16; d_gene: TRBD1; j_gene: TRBJ1-2; CDR3nt: TGTGCCAGCAGCCCTTCCTTGGGACAGTTTCACTATGGCTACACCTTC; CDR3aa: CASSPSLGQFHYGYTF
v_gene: TRBV5-5; abundance: few; len: 18; d_gene: TRBD2; j_gene: TRBJ2-5; CDR3nt: TGTGCCAGCAGCTTGGGGGTGTCGGGGGGGCCAACCTCCGAGACCCAGTACTTC; CDR3aa: CASSLGVSGGPTSETQYF
v_gene: TRBV6-1; abundance: NA; len: 15; d_gene: TRBD1; j_gene: TRBJ1-5; CDR3nt: TGTGCCAGCATCAAGGACAGGGGCCCAAATCAGCCCCAGCATTTT; CDR3aa: CASIKDRGPNQPQHF